This is a list of T cell receptor beta chains from one sample in a study of T cells in Graves' hyperthyroidism and ophthalmopathy. TCRdb passed the multiplex PCR reads through MiXCR, listing each CDR3 protein once. This table has hundreds of thousands of distinct CDR3 sequences, 13% to 15% appearing once. Sequenced sample: blood. The receptor set was obtained from a woman aged 18-35 years with Graves' hyperthyroidism. Each CDR3 is given with its conserved first and last residue. D genes are given only for firm matches. Size is omitted from some rows. Given values are once, few, many or a class for expanded clones.

size	V	J	D	CDR3	DNA
many	TRBV11-3	TRBJ2-3	TRBD2	CASSRRTSGSADTQYF	TGTGCCAGCAGCCGAAGGACTAGCGGTTCTGCGGATACGCAGTATTTT
few	TRBV5-1	TRBJ1-5	-	CASSLERAYSNQPQHF	TGCGCCAGCAGCTTGGAGAGGGCCTATAGCAATCAGCCCCAGCATTTT
-	TRBV6-2/TRBV6-3	TRBJ1-5	-	CASTLTLYQPQHF	TGTGCCAGCACCTTGACCCTTTATCAGCCCCAGCATTTT
many	TRBV5-8	TRBJ2-1	TRBD2	CASSLISTSFEQFF	TGTGCCAGCAGCTTGATCTCGACTAGCTTTGAGCAGTTCTTC
many	TRBV2	TRBJ2-1	TRBD1	CASRAGGRDEQFF	TGTGCCAGCAGGGCAGGGGGCAGGGATGAGCAGTTCTTC
many	TRBV7-2	TRBJ2-4	-	CASSPAGGGGKNIQYF	TGTGCCAGCAGCCCGGCAGGAGGGGGAGGCAAAAACATTCAGTACTTC
-	TRBV7-8	TRBJ2-4	-	CASSLALASLAKNIRYF	TGTGCCAGCAGCTTAGCTCTAGCGTCTCTAGCCAAAAACATTCGGTACTTC
many	TRBV6-5	TRBJ2-7	TRBD2	CASSYSREAYEQYF	TGTGCCAGCAGTTACTCGCGGGAGGCCTACGAGCAGTACTTC
-	TRBV7-2	TRBJ1-4	-	CASSSSGTRGGEKLFF	TGTGCCAGCAGCTCCTCCGGGACAAGGGGGGGAGAAAAACTGTTTTTT
few	TRBV20-1	TRBJ1-4	-	CSAHGWKGNEKLFF	TGCAGTGCTCACGGGTGGAAGGGTAATGAAAAACTGTTTTTT
-	TRBV29-1	TRBJ2-4	-	CSVGASLGNIQYF	TGCAGCGTTGGGGCCTCATTGGGGAACATTCAGTACTTC
many	TRBV11-2	TRBJ2-5	-	CASSRGLTQETQYF	TGTGCCAGCAGCCGGGGACTTACCCAAGAGACCCAGTACTTC
-	TRBV19	TRBJ2-1	TRBD2	CASSKRGAAGGYNEQFF	TGTGCCAGTAGTAAGAGGGGCGCAGCGGGAGGCTACAATGAGCAGTTCTTC
-	TRBV27	TRBJ2-2	-	CASSYGPPRSLANTGELFF	TGTGCCAGCAGCTACGGACCCCCCCGCTCTTTAGCGAACACCGGGGAGCTGTTTTTT
-	TRBV4-1	TRBJ2-7	TRBD2	CASSQGTSGSLSYEQYF	TGCGCCAGCAGCCAAGGGACTAGCGGGAGTCTGTCTTACGAGCAGTACTTC
-	TRBV5-1	TRBJ1-2	-	CASSLEYHYRGYTF	TGCGCCAGCAGCTTGGAGTACCACTATCGGGGCTACACCTTC
many	TRBV30	TRBJ2-7	-	CAWSRTGYEQYF	TGTGCCTGGTCCAGAACAGGATACGAGCAGTACTTC
many	TRBV3-1	TRBJ2-5	-	CASSQHGREETQYF	TGTGCCAGCAGCCAACACGGCAGGGAAGAGACCCAGTACTTC
many	TRBV28	TRBJ2-3	-	CASSHPEERSTDTQYF	TGTGCCAGCAGTCACCCTGAGGAGAGGTCCACAGATACGCAGTATTTT
few	TRBV12-3/TRBV12-4	TRBJ2-1	-	CASSRRSSSYNEQFF	TGTGCCAGCAGTCGTAGGAGTAGCTCCTACAATGAGCAGTTCTTC
-	TRBV5-1	TRBJ2-3	-	CASSFGNSADTQYF	TGCGCCAGCAGCTTCGGTAATTCCGCAGATACGCAGTATTTT
many	TRBV18	TRBJ2-5	-	CASLQGGQETQYF	TGTGCCAGCCTCCAGGGGGGCCAAGAGACCCAGTACTTC
few	TRBV27	TRBJ1-2	-	CASSPPGHGGYTF	TGTGCCAGCAGTCCACCGGGGCACGGTGGCTACACCTTC
many	TRBV13	TRBJ2-1	-	CASSLPQGSGNEQFF	TGTGCCAGCAGCTTACCTCAGGGGAGTGGCAATGAGCAGTTCTTC
many	TRBV5-1	TRBJ1-1	-	CASSPPGPAMNTEAFF	TGCGCCAGCAGCCCGCCGGGGCCGGCTATGAACACTGAAGCTTTCTTT
-	TRBV4-2	TRBJ2-7	TRBD2	CASSLDRLAGGSEQYF	TGTGCCAGCAGCCTGGACCGACTAGCGGGAGGTTCCGAGCAGTACTTC
many	TRBV27	TRBJ2-7	TRBD1	CASRDLGGRFKPGQVLPEQYF	TGTGCCAGCAGAGATTTGGGGGGTCGATTTAAACCGGGACAGGTTCTTCCCGAGCAGTACTTC
few	TRBV11-3	TRBJ2-1	TRBD2	CASSLGGRLYNEQFF	TGTGCCAGCAGCTTAGGCGGGAGGTTATACAATGAGCAGTTCTTC
many	TRBV6-1	TRBJ2-3	TRBD1	CASIPDRGSTDTQYF	TGTGCCAGCATCCCAGACAGGGGGAGCACAGATACGCAGTATTTT
many	TRBV11-2	TRBJ2-7	-	CASSLGPFYRRYEQYF	TGTGCCAGCAGCTTAGGCCCATTTTACCGAAGATACGAGCAGTACTTC
many	TRBV30	TRBJ2-3	TRBD2	CAWSRGGPSTDTQYF	TGTGCCTGGAGCCGGGGGGGTCCTAGCACAGATACGCAGTATTTT
many	TRBV11-2	TRBJ1-2	TRBD1	CASSLGDRAGYTF	TGTGCCAGCAGCTTAGGGGACAGGGCTGGCTACACCTTC
once	TRBV27	TRBJ1-5	-	CASRETGQPQHF	TGTGCCAGCAGAGAGACCGGACAGCCCCAGCATTTT
many	TRBV2	TRBJ2-7	-	CASSEGLDRLENEQYF	TGTGCCAGCAGTGAGGGTCTAGACCGACTTGAGAACGAGCAGTACTTC
few	TRBV7-3	TRBJ2-1	TRBD2	CASSLWRDSSGGTYNEQFF	TGTGCCAGCAGCTTATGGAGGGATAGCAGCGGGGGAACTTACAATGAGCAGTTCTTC
-	TRBV12-3/TRBV12-4	TRBJ2-4	TRBD2	CASLPPGREGGIQYF	TGTGCCAGCCTCCCCCCGGGGAGGGAGGGTGGCATTCAGTACTTC
-	TRBV28	TRBJ2-3	TRBD2	CASQMGGPKDTQYF	TGTGCCAGTCAGATGGGAGGGCCGAAAGATACGCAGTATTTT
many	TRBV6-1	TRBJ2-1	-	CASSSPSLNEQFF	TGTGCCAGCAGTTCACCTAGTCTCAATGAGCAGTTCTTC
many	TRBV12-3/TRBV12-4	TRBJ2-2	TRBD2	CASSFWTGGEGELFF	TGTGCCAGCAGTTTTTGGACGGGGGGTGAGGGGGAGCTGTTTTTT
many	TRBV12-3/TRBV12-4	TRBJ2-3	-	CASSFGQRSTDTQYF	TGTGCCAGCAGTTTCGGGCAGCGAAGCACAGATACGCAGTATTTT